A single sample is the source of the 14 T cell receptor beta chains below, sequenced in a study of spatial heterogeneity in lung cancer. Time point described: sample taken at primary tumor resection. Whole RNA from tumor, nontumor lung or frozen PBMC was sequenced unsorted. TCRdb reanalysed the 5' RACE reads using MiXCR and keeps one entry per CDR3 protein. The repertoire includes tens of thousands of distinct CDR3 sequences, less than 15% of them detected once, and roughly 6.9% sits in the top ten. The sample in question was PBMCs, obtained at surgery. These receptors originate from a male donor with early-stage non-small cell lung cancer.

This clonotype was seen more than once but under ten times. The rearrangement joins TRBV6-5 to TRBJ2-2; 10 bases are a match to TRBD1. This CDR3 region has 15 residues. V trimming: 6 bases; J trimming: 5 bases; junction bases outside the gene matches: 6. Germline assignment: CDR1 MNHEY and CDR2 SVGAGI. The CDR3 bases are TGTGCCAGCAGGGCACGGGACAGGGGTACCGGGGAGCTGTTTTTT. It specifies CASRARDRGTGELFF.

CDR3 nucleotides: TGTGCCAGCAGTCTACAGAACGAGCAGTACTTC. Translated: CASSLQNEQYF. The rearrangement joins TRBV2 to TRBJ2-7; D is unclear. Trimming stripped 5 bases from V and 5 bases from J, with 7 bases between. In germline, CDR1 is SNHLY, CDR2 FYNNEI. The CDR3 sequence is 11 residues long.

This clonotype appeared many times. The genes are TRBV6-2 or TRBV6-3 and TRBJ2-3; unclear D gene. Per germline, CDR1 MNHEY and CDR2 SVGEGT. Deletions cut 0 bases from V and 6 bases from J, with 7 bases between. The CDR3 sequence is 13 residues long. The CDR3 sequence is CASSYSVVDTQYF. CDR3 nucleotides: TGTGCCAGCAGTTACTCGGTTGTCGATACGCAGTATTTT.

The CDR3 loop reads CASSLHRLAGSNEQFF. The DNA for the CDR3 is TGTGCCAGCAGTTTACACCGACTAGCTGGATCGAATGAGCAGTTCTTC. The rearrangement joins TRBV12-3 or TRBV12-4 to TRBJ2-1; 7 bases match TRBD2. This CDR3 spans 16 amino acids. Trimming took 2 bases from V and 7 from J; bases not matched to a gene: 11.

This sequence joins TRBV3-2 and TRBJ2-2. TRBV3-2 is marked as a pseudogene. CDR3 length: 14 residues. The CDR3 here is CASSQDLRLGELFF. DNA for the CDR3: TGTGCCAGCAGCCAAGATCTCAGGCTGGGGGAGCTGTTTTTT.

The gene calls are TRBV5-4 and TRBJ2-7; D is unclear. The length of the CDR3 is 12 residues. The V gene lost 1 base and the J gene lost 5 bases, with 7 bases spanning the gap. Germline assignment: CDR1 SGHNT and CDR2 YYREEE (reference sequence). CDR3: CASSLRDNEQYF. DNA of the CDR3: TGTGCCAGCAGCTTGCGAGATAACGAGCAGTACTTC.

This clonotype showed up just a few times. The J gene is TRBJ2-2, the V gene TRBV3-1; TRBD2 aligns across 7 bases. CDR3 size: 16 residues. Germline V gene data show CDR1 as LGHDT and CDR2 as YNNKEL (reference sequence). Trimming at V came to 4 bases and at J to 3 bases, leaving 8 bases not matched to a gene. In DNA form, the CDR3 reads TGTGCCAGCAGCCGTTCGACTGGACTAGACACCGGGGAGCTGTTTTTT. Translating it yields CASSRSTGLDTGELFF.

In its sample, this clonotype was seen a few times. The chain recombines TRBV7-2 with TRBJ1-2; D gene unclear. This CDR3 has 16 amino acids. The V end was cut by 4 bases, the J end by 4 bases, with 19 bases between. Germline V CDR1 and CDR2: SGHTA, FQGNSA. This CDR3 is CASSSSLWATTYGYTF. CDR3 in DNA: TGTGCCAGCAGCTCCTCATTATGGGCCACCACCTATGGCTACACCTTC.

This clonotype was observed a few times. The genes are TRBV12-3 or TRBV12-4 and TRBJ2-1; the D call may be TRBD1 or TRBD2 (5 bases each). This CDR3 spans 15 amino acids. V shed 3 bases and J shed 8 bases, with 17 bases lying between them. The CDR3 DNA is TGTGCCAGCAGTTTGAACAGAGGGGTTAGGGATGAGCAGTTCTTC. Encoded protein: CASSLNRGVRDEQFF.

The gene calls are TRBV6-2 or TRBV6-3 and TRBJ1-2, with 8 bases that match TRBD1. CDR3 length: 14 amino acids. CDR1 MNHEY and CDR2 SVGEGT come from the germline V gene. V lost 5 bases and J lost 5; bases outside the gene matches: 7. CDR3 DNA sequence: TGTGCCAGCAGTACAACCGGGACAGGTTATGGCTACACCTTC. Translated: CASSTTGTGYGYTF.

The chain recombines TRBV20-1 with TRBJ2-3; 8 nucleotides match TRBD2. Germline V CDR1 and CDR2: DFQATT, SNEGSKA (reference sequence). CDR3 size: 16 residues. J was trimmed by 0 bases and V by 5 bases; bases with no gene match: 10. The CDR3 sequence is CSARPLAVSSTDTQYF. The CDR3, as DNA: TGCAGTGCTCGACCACTAGCGGTTTCTAGCACAGATACGCAGTATTTT.

This clonotype was counted at least ten times. CDR3 region: CASSTGTAGSGEQFF. CDR3 nucleotide sequence: TGCGCCAGCAGCACCGGGACTGCGGGGTCCGGAGAGCAGTTCTTC. The chain carries TRBV10-1 and TRBJ2-1; perhaps TRBD2 as D (6 bases). Per the germline V gene, CDR1 is WNHNN and CDR2 is SYGVQD (reference sequence). The CDR3 is 15 residues long. The V gene lost 6 bases and the J gene lost 10 bases, with 22 bases spanning the gap.

The chain joins TRBV10-2 to TRBJ1-5; D uncertain. V was cut by 2 bases and J by 5 bases, with 4 bases left in between. Germline CDR1 WSHSY, CDR2 SAAADI. There are 12 residues in the CDR3. CDR3 residues: CASSEGDQPQHF. DNA of the CDR3: TGCGCCAGCAGTGAGGGAGATCAGCCCCAGCATTTT.

This sequence joins TRBV5-1 and TRBJ1-1; no definite D call. Germline CDR1 is SGHRS and CDR2 is YFSETQ. The CDR3 has 13 amino acids. Trimming took off 1 base at V and 1 base at J, with 5 bases between the two ends. The CDR3 coding sequence is TGCGCCAGCAGCTTGATGCAGAACACTGAAGCTTTCTTT. This translates into CASSLMQNTEAFF.